These T cell receptor beta chains were read from a single sample in a study of Ad26.COV2.S vaccination and SARS-CoV-2 variants. Here immunoSEQ multiplex PCR was the method, and the copy in TCRdb shows in-frame clones only, minus some. The table includes a few hundred thousand clones, approximately 90% detected once. This sample comprised peripheral blood, obtained in a trial of Ad26.COV2.S vaccine versus placebo. Receptors were obtained from a person between 18 and 65 years old who received the Ad26.COV2.S COVID-19 vaccine or a placebo. Each CDR3 is given with its conserved first and last residue. D genes are given only for firm matches. The size entry is marked missing in some rows and otherwise reads once, few, many or a size class.

.	TRBD2	TRBV5-4	TRBJ2-7	CASSLVRLAGVSYEQYF	TGTGCCAGCAGCTTGGTTCGACTAGCGGGGGTTTCCTACGAGCAGTACTTC
.	TRBD1	TRBV6-6	TRBJ1-2	CASSFTGDYGYTF	TGTGCCAGCAGCTTTACAGGGGACTATGGCTACACCTTC
.	.	TRBV7-9	TRBJ1-4	CASSLWGPGEEKLFF	TGTGCCAGCAGCTTATGGGGACCTGGGGAGGAAAAACTGTTTTTT
.	TRBD2	TRBV11-1	TRBJ2-5	CASKRLASGYQETQYF	TGTGCCAGCAAACGACTGGCTAGCGGATACCAAGAGACCCAGTACTTC
.	.	TRBV7-8	TRBJ2-5	CASSHPTGQETQYF	TGTGCCAGCAGCCACCCGACCGGGCAAGAGACCCAGTACTTC
once	.	TRBV9	TRBJ1-2	CASSVAEGGYTF	TGTGCCAGCAGCGTGGCAGAGGGTGGCTACACCTTC
.	TRBD1	TRBV2	TRBJ1-5	CASSEGGTGAQPQHF	TGTGCCAGCAGTGAAGGGGGAACAGGGGCGCAGCCCCAGCATTTT
.	.	TRBV18	TRBJ1-3	CASSLGQLYHGNTIYF	TGTGCCAGCTCACTAGGACAGCTATACCATGGAAACACCATATATTTT
once	.	TRBV3-1/TRBV3-2	TRBJ1-2	CASSQVSGGGYGYTF	TGTGCCAGCAGCCAAGTCTCCGGAGGGGGCTATGGCTACACCTTC
.	TRBD1	TRBV18	TRBJ2-6	CASSLKTGGSSGANVLTF	TGTGCCAGCTCACTTAAGACAGGGGGCAGCTCTGGGGCCAACGTCCTGACTTTC
.	.	TRBV19	TRBJ2-2	CASSTGTRQPTGELFF	TGTGCCAGTAGTACCGGGACCCGCCAGCCCACCGGGGAGCTGTTTTTT
.	TRBD1	TRBV30	TRBJ2-2	CAWRYRGSTGELFF	TGTGCCTGGAGATACAGGGGCAGCACCGGGGAGCTGTTTTTT
.	TRBD1	TRBV5-1	TRBJ2-1	CASSPGQVTNNEQFF	TGCGCCAGCAGCCCAGGACAGGTTACGAACAATGAGCAGTTCTTC
few	.	TRBV7-2	TRBJ2-2	CASSTSWRGPPTGELFF	TGTGCCAGCAGTACGTCCTGGCGGGGGCCTCCCACCGGGGAGCTGTTTTTT
.	TRBD2	TRBV3-1/TRBV3-2	TRBJ2-5	CASSQDSRVAGAQETQYF	TGTGCCAGCAGCCAAGATTCGCGGGTAGCGGGAGCTCAAGAGACCCAGTACTTC
.	.	TRBV4-2	TRBJ2-2	CASSQQLNTGELFF	TGTGCCAGCAGCCAACAACTGAACACCGGGGAGCTGTTTTTT
.	.	TRBV5-1	TRBJ2-1	CASSLTGAVVEQFF	TGCGCCAGCAGCTTGACGGGGGCCGTCGTTGAGCAGTTCTTC
.	.	TRBV18	TRBJ2-3	CASSPRLAGGTDTQYF	TGTGCCAGCTCACCACGCCTCGCCGGGGGCACAGATACGCAGTATTTT
.	TRBD2	TRBV7-2	TRBJ2-5	CASASGGGRVQETQYF	TGTGCCAGTGCTTCGGGAGGCGGGAGAGTCCAAGAGACCCAGTACTTC
few	.	TRBV10-1	TRBJ2-7	CASSAGVGPGYEQYF	TGCGCCAGCAGTGCGGGAGTGGGGCCAGGGTACGAGCAGTACTTC
.	TRBD1	TRBV7-2	TRBJ1-1	CASSVGTGVMNTEAFF	TGTGCCAGCAGCGTCGGGACAGGGGTCATGAACACTGAAGCTTTCTTT
.	TRBD1	TRBV3-1/TRBV3-2	TRBJ1-1	CASSQKDRGLLNTEAFF	TGTGCCAGCAGCCAGAAGGACAGGGGACTTTTGAACACTGAAGCTTTCTTT
.	.	TRBV2	TRBJ2-2	CASSGRENTGELFF	TGTGCCAGCAGTGGACGGGAGAACACCGGGGAGCTGTTTTTT
.	TRBD2	TRBV7-9	TRBJ2-1	CASTASGAHNEQFF	TGTGCCAGCACCGCTAGCGGGGCCCACAATGAGCAGTTCTTC
.	TRBD1	TRBV2	TRBJ2-5	CAVSGGLRETQYF	TGTGCCGTTTCAGGGGGCCTCCGGGAGACCCAGTACTTC
once	.	TRBV3-1/TRBV3-2	TRBJ2-1	CASSQPGGLQFF	TGTGCCAGCAGCCAGCCTGGCGGGCTACAGTTCTTC
.	TRBD1	TRBV27	TRBJ1-5	CASGPRTGGNQPQHF	TGTGCCAGCGGGCCCCGGACAGGGGGTAATCAGCCCCAGCATTTT
.	.	TRBV5-6	TRBJ1-2	CASSPVVAPYGYTF	TGTGCCAGCAGCCCTGTTGTGGCACCCTATGGCTACACCTTC
many	TRBD1	TRBV9	TRBJ2-7	CASSVGTGVYEQYF	TGTGCCAGCAGCGTGGGGACAGGGGTTTACGAGCAGTACTTC
once	.	TRBV21-1	TRBJ1-2	CARGGAGGYTF	TGTGCCCGCGGGGGGGCGGGAGGCTACACCTTC
.	.	TRBV7-8	TRBJ2-2	CASTQGGQSTGELFF	TGTGCCAGCACCCAGGGGGGGCAGAGCACCGGGGAGCTGTTTTTT
.	TRBD1	TRBV9	TRBJ1-2	CASSTEEGAQGYTF	TGTGCCAGCAGCACCGAGGAGGGGGCGCAGGGCTACACCTTC
.	.	TRBV6-1	TRBJ2-2	CASSEGPWGHGELFF	TGTGCCAGCAGTGAGGGGCCTTGGGGTCACGGGGAGCTGTTTTTT
.	.	TRBV6-4	TRBJ1-2	CASSDSGSYGYTF	TGTGCCAGCAGTGACTCGGGGTCCTATGGCTACACCTTC
.	.	TRBV5-6	TRBJ1-2	CASSFQGLEGYTF	TGTGCCAGCAGCTTTCAGGGTTTAGAGGGCTACACCTTC
.	TRBD2	TRBV2	TRBJ2-5	CASSQTSGGAMETQYF	TGTGCCAGCAGTCAGACTAGCGGGGGGGCGATGGAGACCCAGTACTTC
.	.	TRBV11-2	TRBJ1-3	CASSSRTAGDRGNTIYF	TGTGCCAGCAGCTCCAGGACTGCGGGCGATAGAGGAAACACCATATATTTT
.	.	TRBV3-1/TRBV3-2	TRBJ2-1	CASCPGAGSEQFF	TGTGCCAGCTGTCCCGGAGCCGGAAGTGAGCAGTTCTTC
.	.	TRBV11-2	TRBJ2-2	CASSTRGYGVNTGELFF	TGTGCCAGCAGCACCCGCGGCTACGGAGTGAACACCGGGGAGCTGTTTTTT
.	TRBD1	TRBV7-2	TRBJ1-1	CASSFTTGGAFF	TGTGCCAGCAGCTTTACGACAGGGGGAGCTTTCTTT
.	.	TRBV25-1	TRBJ2-1	CASTGGGYNEQFF	TGTGCCAGCACCGGGGGCGGCTACAATGAGCAGTTCTTC
few	TRBD1	TRBV5-6	TRBJ1-1	CASSFSGTGVYNTEAFF	TGTGCCAGCAGCTTCTCCGGGACAGGGGTTTATAACACTGAAGCTTTCTTT
few	TRBD2	TRBV6-2/TRBV6-3	TRBJ2-4	CASSYLTSGSDIQYF	TGTGCCAGCAGTTACCTGACTAGCGGGAGTGACATTCAGTACTTC
.	.	TRBV19	TRBJ1-2	CASSGPHATSGGYTF	TGTGCCAGTAGTGGACCCCATGCTACTAGCGGTGGCTACACCTTC
once	TRBD2	TRBV7-2	TRBJ2-2	CASSWLPSGNTGELFF	TGTGCCAGCAGCTGGCTCCCTAGCGGAAACACCGGGGAGCTGTTTTTT
.	.	TRBV12-3/TRBV12-4	TRBJ2-5	CASSPGAAQYF	TGTGCCAGCAGTCCGGGCGCAGCCCAGTACTTC
.	.	TRBV5-1	TRBJ1-1	CATQPNGGLRDTEAFF	TGCGCCACCCAGCCTAATGGGGGTCTGAGGGACACTGAAGCTTTCTTT
many	TRBD1	TRBV14	TRBJ1-5	CASAQGSNQPQHF	TGTGCCAGCGCACAGGGGAGCAATCAGCCCCAGCATTTT
.	TRBD2	TRBV11-2	TRBJ2-3	CASSYYTAGGPADTQYF	TGTGCCAGCAGCTACTATACAGCGGGAGGGCCGGCAGATACGCAGTATTTT